This T cell receptor (beta chain) is drawn from a study of cytomegalovirus exposure and HLA in healthy donors. Overall study results and limits: V- and J-gene trimming in TCR beta was tied to a missense DCLRE1C variant by an analysis performed later.

The CDR3 spans 15 residues. Looked up from germline, CDR1 is MDHEN and CDR2 is SYDVKM. V was pared by 2 bases and J by 3 bases, with 13 bases between. As regards this clone: Antigen specificity is unknown.

It was with 60 Vbeta and 13 Jbeta primers that the PCR ran. Sequencing was performed with immunoSEQ multiplex PCR; in TCRdb, only in-frame clones are kept and a portion is missing. The sample has over 150,000 clones; around 83% are singletons. The sequence came from a woman aged 45-65 years in good health and CMV-seropositive. Sequences were obtained from PBMCs. This sequence joins TRBV28 and TRBJ2-5, with a possible D match to TRBD1 (6 bases). DNA of the CDR3: TGTGCCAGCAGTTTACAGGGGCTGGGGGAAGAGACCCAGTACTTC. Amino acid sequence: CASSLQGLGEETQYF.